The next 18 T cell receptor beta chains were all read from a single sample in a study of T cells in localized non-small cell lung cancer. Method: immunoSEQ multiplex PCR; TCRdb's copy keeps in-frame clones and lacks some. The sample lists around 69,000 clones, approximately 87% occurring once. This sample comprised peripheral blood, obtained before any cancer treatment. These receptors were collected from a woman aged 40 to 75 with stage I lung adenocarcinoma.

The gene calls are TRBV27 and TRBJ1-1; no firm D call. The CDR3 length is 15 residues. Germline CDR1 reads MNHEY; CDR2 reads SMNVEV (reference sequence). With 0 bases removed from V and 4 bases from J, the gap between germline ends came to 12 bases. CDR3 in DNA: TGTGCCAGCAGTTTATCTCCGGACGAAGGCACTGAAGCTTTCTTT. This sequence encodes CASSLSPDEGTEAFF.

V is TRBV14 and J is TRBJ1-4; no reliable D call. In germline, CDR1 is SGHDN, CDR2 FVKESK. This CDR3 region has 14 residues. Trimming removed 3 bases from V and 5 bases from J, with 10 bases in between. CDR3 sequence reads: CASSQAGKNEKLFF. The DNA of the CDR3 is TGTGCCAGCAGCCAGGCAGGCAAGAATGAAAAACTGTTTTTT.

This chain uses TRBV11-3 with TRBJ2-1; TRBD2 might be the D (5 bases). Germline assignment: CDR1 SGHNT and CDR2 YENEEA. The germline V and J ends were trimmed by 5 bases and 4 bases, with 15 bases remaining between them. This CDR3 has 15 amino acids. The CDR3 sequence is CASSPRGAVYNEQFF. The CDR3 DNA sequence: TGTGCCAGCAGCCCCCGGGGAGCGGTGTACAATGAGCAGTTCTTC.

V usage is TRBV12-5 and J usage is TRBJ2-3; no clear D gene. CDR3 length: 13 amino acids. Germline V gene sequence: CDR1 LGHNT, CDR2 FRNRAP. Trimming cost V 6 bases and J 2 bases, with 9 bases left between them. CDR3 residues: CASGTGVTDTQYF. The CDR3 nucleotides are TGTGCTAGTGGAACTGGAGTCACAGATACGCAGTATTTT.

In this sample, this clone turned up a few times. The V and J genes are TRBV5-4 and TRBJ1-6; D uncertain. The V gene lost 0 bases and the J gene lost 7 bases, with 8 bases spanning the gap. CDR1 is SGHNT and CDR2 is YYREEE in the germline V gene (reference sequence). The CDR3 is made up of 14 amino acids. For the CDR3, the DNA is TGTGCCAGCAGCTTGGGACTGTTGAATTCACCCCTCCACTTT. Translation: CASSLGLLNSPLHF.

This chain joins TRBV7-3 and TRBJ2-3, with 10 nucleotides matching TRBD2. Unmatched junction bases numbered 6, after V lost 2 bases and J lost 1 base. The germline gives CDR1 SGHTA, CDR2 FQGTGA. The CDR3 has 17 residues. The CDR3 bases are TGTGCCAGCAGCTTATCGAGAGGACTAGCGGGCACAGATACGCAGTATTTT. Protein sequence: CASSLSRGLAGTDTQYF. The full variable domain, completed using reference TRBV7-3 and TRBJ2-3, is GAGVSQTPSNKVTEKGKYVELRCDPISGHTALYWYRQSLGQGPEFLIYFQGTGAADDSGLPNDRFFAVRPEGSVSTLKIQRTERGDSAVYLCASSLSRGLAGTDTQYFGPGTRLTVL.

The chain links TRBV5-1 to TRBJ2-5, with D unclear. CDR1 and CDR2 from the germline V gene are SGHRS and YFSETQ. CDR3 length equals 15 residues. V lost 3 bases to trimming and J lost 3 bases, with 15 bases between them. CDR3 DNA sequence: TGCGCCAGCAGCTCCCAGCCGATGGGGAAAGAGACCCAGTACTTC. Protein sequence: CASSSQPMGKETQYF.

This chain links TRBV9 with TRBJ1-3; D gene unclear. The CDR3 loop spans 16 amino acids. With 0 bases removed from V and 0 bases from J, the gap between germline ends came to 10 bases. Per the germline V gene, CDR1 is SGDLS and CDR2 is YYNGEE. The CDR3 DNA follows: TGTGCCAGCAGCGTAGGGGCAGGTTTCTCTGGAAACACCATATATTTT. Translation: CASSVGAGFSGNTIYF.

This CDR3 is CASSINFGGTASTDTQYF. The CDR3 bases are TGTGCCAGTAGTATAAATTTCGGCGGGACAGCTAGCACAGATACGCAGTATTTT. The V gene is TRBV19, the J gene TRBJ2-3; tentative D call: TRBD1 (7 bases). This CDR3 comprises 18 residues. V was trimmed by 2 bases and J by 0 bases, leaving 18 bases between them. The germline V gene has CDR1 LNHDA and CDR2 SQIVND (reference sequence).

V usage is TRBV7-2 and J usage is TRBJ1-4; D is undetermined. The V end was cut by 2 bases, the J end by 2 bases, with 12 bases between. Germline-derived CDR1 and CDR2 are SGHTA and FQGNSA. There are 16 residues in the CDR3. CDR3 sequence reads: CASSLLDPGTNEKLFF. The CDR3 nucleotides read TGTGCCAGCAGCTTACTGGACCCTGGGACTAATGAAAAACTGTTTTTT.

In its sample, this clone was seen once. The J gene is TRBJ1-2, the V gene TRBV14, with TRBD1 matching 7 bases. The V gene end was trimmed by 1 base and the J gene end by 4 bases; junction bases not matched to a gene: 9. The CDR3 is made up of 16 amino acids. CDR1 and CDR2 (germline): SGHDN, FVKESK. CDR3: CASSQGLPGGTYGYTF. The CDR3 DNA reads as TGTGCCAGCAGCCAAGGTCTCCCAGGGGGTACCTATGGCTACACCTTC.

The rearrangement links TRBV19 to TRBJ1-1; maybe TRBD1 (6 bases). Germline CDR1 reads LNHDA; CDR2 reads SQIVND (reference sequence). Trimming shortened V by 5 bases and J by 6 bases, and 22 bases separated the two germline ends. The CDR3 has 16 amino acids. CDR3 region: CASSPWGAAREAEAFF. Written as DNA, the CDR3 is TGTGCCAGTAGTCCTTGGGGGGCCGCTCGGGAGGCTGAAGCTTTCTTT.

The chain employs TRBV7-6 and TRBJ2-3; 9 nucleotides align to TRBD2. The germline V gene has CDR1 SGHVS and CDR2 FNYEAQ. This CDR3 contains 15 residues. V lost 4 bases, J lost 0 bases, and 2 bases stayed unmatched. The CDR3 nucleotides read TGTGCCAGCAGCTATAGCGGGGGAAGCACAGATACGCAGTATTTT. It is translated as CASSYSGGSTDTQYF.

The rearrangement uses TRBV7-9 and TRBJ2-7; the D gene is possibly TRBD2 (6 bases). The V and J ends lost 1 base and 0 bases respectively, with 13 bases between them. Germline CDR1 is SEHNR and CDR2 is FQNEAQ (reference sequence). This CDR3 has 16 amino acids. CDR3 nucleotide sequence: TGTGCCAGCAGCTTAGTTGGCGGGGCAATCTCCTACGAGCAGTACTTC. It encodes CASSLVGGAISYEQYF.

V gene TRBV30 combines with J gene TRBJ1-2; TRBD1 is a possible D gene (5 bases). The CDR3 contains 13 residues. Germline V gene sequence: CDR1 GTSNPN, CDR2 SVGIG (reference sequence). V was clipped by 5 bases and J by 8 bases, with 18 bases between them. For the CDR3, the DNA is TGTGCCTGGTCGGGGGGATTCAAGGACGGCTACACCTTC. Translation: CAWSGGFKDGYTF. Using reference TRBV30 and TRBJ1-2 for the parts outside the CDR3, the full variable domain is SQTIHQWPATLVQPVGSPLSLECTVEGTSNPNLYWYRQAAGRGLQLLFYSVGIGQISSEVPQNLSASRPQDRQFILSSKKLLLSDSGFYLCAWSGGFKDGYTFGSGTRLTVV.

The chain has TRBV11-2 and TRBJ1-4, with D unresolved. In germline, CDR1 is SGHAT, CDR2 FQNNGV. Trimming left V 5 bases short and J 4 bases short, with 11 bases between. This CDR3 contains 14 residues. Written as DNA, the CDR3 is TGTGCCAGCAGCCCCTGGACGGGTAATGAAAAACTGTTTTTT. Its translation is CASSPWTGNEKLFF.

This clone has just a few counts. The CDR3 region has the DNA TGTGCCACCGTCAGGGGGCTCAGACAGCCCCAGCATTTT. Protein product: CATVRGLRQPQHF. The chain has TRBV6-1 and TRBJ1-5; TRBD1 matches 8 bases. Germline V gene sequence: CDR1 MNHNS, CDR2 SASEGT. V shed 10 bases and J 7 bases; nucleotides not matched to a gene: 9. The CDR3 runs 13 residues.

This clone was seen more than once but under ten times. The CDR3: CASSSHISTDTQYF. The CDR3 bases are TGTGCCAGCAGCTCCCACATCAGCACAGATACGCAGTATTTT. The chain is built from TRBV4-2 and TRBJ2-3, with D unresolved. CDR3 length equals 14 residues. Trimming shortened V by 5 bases and J by 0 bases, and 9 bases separated the two germline ends. Per germline, CDR1 LGHNA and CDR2 YNFKEQ.